This T cell receptor beta chain was sequenced during a study of CD8+ T cells in alopecia areata. Study context: A 6-month off-drug phase came after tofacitinib, which had lasted 6 to 18 months.

This CDR3 region has 18 residues. Deletions cut 0 bases from V and 0 bases from J, with 15 bases between. CDR1 is SGHTA and CDR2 is FQGNSA in the germline V gene. Following extraction, RNA underwent reverse transcription to cDNA, which served as the sequencing template. Libraries were prepared by immunoSEQ multiplex PCR; TCRdb keeps only in-frame clonotypes and omits some of them. The sample has roughly 200,000 clones, 50% to 70% seen once. A FACSAria was used to sort CD4+ and CD8+ T cells. These cells came from PBMCs. The material sequenced was CD4+ T cells sorted from blood, taken at week 0. The sequence was collected from a human donor with alopecia areata. The chain uses TRBV7-2 and TRBJ1-5; tentative D call: TRBD1 (5 bases). CDR3 protein: CASSLAGRAPNSNQPQHF. CDR3 DNA: TGTGCCAGCAGCTTAGCGGGCAGGGCCCCAAATAGCAATCAGCCCCAGCATTTT.